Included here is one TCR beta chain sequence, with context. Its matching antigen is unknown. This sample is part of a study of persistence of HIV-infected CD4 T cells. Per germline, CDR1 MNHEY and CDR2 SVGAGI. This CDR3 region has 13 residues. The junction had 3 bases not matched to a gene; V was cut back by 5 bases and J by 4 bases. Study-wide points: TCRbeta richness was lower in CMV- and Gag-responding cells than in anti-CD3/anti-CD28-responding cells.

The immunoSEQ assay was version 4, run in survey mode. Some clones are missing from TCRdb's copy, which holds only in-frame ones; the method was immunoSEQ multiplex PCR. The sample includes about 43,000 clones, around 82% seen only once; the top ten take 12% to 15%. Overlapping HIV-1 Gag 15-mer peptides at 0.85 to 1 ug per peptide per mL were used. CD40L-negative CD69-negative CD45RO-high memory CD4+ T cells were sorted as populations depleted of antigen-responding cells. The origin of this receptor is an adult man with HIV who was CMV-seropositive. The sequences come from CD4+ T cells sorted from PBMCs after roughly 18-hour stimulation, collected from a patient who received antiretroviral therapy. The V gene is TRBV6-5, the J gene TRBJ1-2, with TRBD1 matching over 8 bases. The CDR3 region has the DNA TGTGCCAGCAGTACAGGGGGTGGCTATGGCTACACCTTC. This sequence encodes CASSTGGGYGYTF.